The 22 T cell receptor beta chains below come from one sample, sequenced in a study of blood T cell repertoires in COVID-19. Assay: immunoSEQ multiplex PCR; the TCRdb copy retains only in-frame clones and omits some. The repertoire consists of around 200,000 clones, with around 85% occurring once and the leading ten covering around 19%. Specimen: PBMCs or T cells enriched from blood (not recorded which). Receptors originate from a man aged 35 to 55 who had recovered from COVID-19.

The chain combines TRBV6-5 with TRBJ2-1; tentative D call: TRBD2 (5 bases). The CDR3 extends over 14 amino acids. Per the germline V gene, CDR1 is MNHEY and CDR2 is SVGAGI. The V end lost 6 bases, the J end lost 3 bases, and 12 bases lay between the germline ends. CDR3 region: CASRGSGIYNEQFF. The CDR3 DNA reads as TGTGCCAGCAGGGGGAGCGGAATCTACAATGAGCAGTTCTTC.

This chain uses TRBV7-9 with TRBJ1-1; unclear D gene. The V gene's germline CDR1 is SEHNR and CDR2 FQNEAQ (reference sequence). Trimming stripped 5 bases from V and 2 bases from J, with 9 bases between. The CDR3 has 13 residues. CDR3 sequence reads: CASSRGGNTEAFF. The CDR3, as DNA: TGTGCCAGCAGCCGGGGAGGAAACACTGAAGCTTTCTTT. The full variable domain, with the rest looked up from reference TRBV7-9 and TRBJ1-1, is DTGVSQNPRHKITKRGQNVTFRCDPISEHNRLYWYRQTLGQGPEFLTYFQNEAQLEKSRLLSDRFSAERPKGSFSTLEIQRTEQGDSAMYLCASSRGGNTEAFFGQGTRLTVV.

The DNA of the CDR3 is TGCAGCGGAGTTGGGACAGGGGGCGGTGAAGCTTTCTTT. It yields the protein CSGVGTGGGEAFF. The chain combines TRBV29-1 with TRBJ1-1; 12 bases are a match to TRBD1. Trimming at V came to 7 bases and at J to 7 bases, leaving 7 bases not matched to a gene. Germline CDR1 SQVTM, CDR2 ANQGSEA. This CDR3 comprises 13 residues.

In this sample, this clone turned up once. The chain couples TRBV6-1 to TRBJ1-2; weak D call: TRBD1 (5 bases). V was pared by 2 bases and J by 8 bases, with 12 bases between. There are 13 residues in the CDR3. Germline V gene sequence: CDR1 MNHNS, CDR2 SASEGT. The CDR3 sequence is CASSEIGARGYTF. CDR3 nucleotides: TGTGCCAGCAGTGAAATAGGGGCTAGAGGCTACACCTTC.

This rearrangement joins TRBV29-1 to TRBJ1-1; the D gene is possibly TRBD1 (5 bases). The CDR3 runs to 13 residues. From germline, CDR1 is SQVTM and CDR2 ANQGSEA. V was trimmed by 8 bases and J by 5 bases, leaving 18 bases between them. The CDR3 bases are TGCAGCTCCCGGGCGGGGGAGGGGACTGAAGCTTTCTTT. Translating it yields CSSRAGEGTEAFF.

This clone was recorded only once. The chain links TRBV7-8 to TRBJ1-6, with TRBD1 matching 7 bases. The CDR3 length is 16 residues. The V gene end was trimmed by 8 bases and the J gene end by 3 bases; junction bases not matched to a gene: 10. The germline gives CDR1 SGHVS, CDR2 FQNEAQ. The CDR3 is CASRGTGTDYNSPLHF. CDR3 nucleotide sequence: TGTGCCAGCCGCGGGACCGGGACAGACTATAATTCACCCCTCCACTTT. The full variable domain, with the rest looked up from reference TRBV7-8 and TRBJ1-6, is GAGVSQSPRYKVAKRGQDVALRCDPISGHVSLFWYQQALGQGPEFLTYFQNEAQLDKSGLPSDRFFAERPEGSVSTLKIQRTQQEDSAVYLCASRGTGTDYNSPLHFGNGTRLTVT.

This clone was recorded once. This sequence joins TRBV11-2 and TRBJ2-7; D is perhaps TRBD2 (6 bases). This CDR3 contains 14 residues. The ends were cut back, 4 bases at V and 2 bases at J, with 12 bases in the middle. The germline gives CDR1 SGHAT, CDR2 FQNNGV. The CDR3, as DNA: TGTGCCAGCAGCTCCCAGGGAGGTACCTACGAGCAGTACTTC. This gives the protein CASSSQGGTYEQYF. Using reference TRBV11-2 and TRBJ2-7 for the parts outside the CDR3, the full variable domain is EAGVAQSPRYKIIEKRQSVAFWCNPISGHATLYWYQQILGQGPKLLIQFQNNGVVDDSQLPKDRFSAERLKGVDSTLKIQPAKLEDSAVYLCASSSQGGTYEQYFGPGTRLTVT.

This chain uses TRBV7-9 with TRBJ1-2; 9 positions match TRBD1. There are 14 residues in the CDR3. Germline CDR1 reads SEHNR; CDR2 reads FQNEAQ (reference sequence). V gave up 5 bases and J gave up 4 bases; unmatched junction bases: 5. CDR3 sequence (DNA): TGTGCCAGCAGCGAAGGGACAGGGCCCTATGGCTACACCTTC. Protein product: CASSEGTGPYGYTF.

The chain uses TRBV11-3 and TRBJ2-6; D gene ambiguous. Germline CDR1 SGHNT, CDR2 YENEEA. The CDR3 is 15 residues long. With 1 base removed from V and 0 bases from J, the gap between germline ends came to 4 bases. The CDR3 loop reads CASSLGASGANVLTF. The CDR3 DNA follows: TGTGCCAGCAGCTTAGGGGCCTCTGGGGCCAACGTCCTGACTTTC.

The chain employs TRBV19 and TRBJ2-7, with TRBD2 as a possible D gene (5 bases). Between the trimmed V and J ends, which lost 6 bases and 0 bases, there was a span of 12 bases. The CDR3 is 14 amino acids. Germline assignment: CDR1 LNHDA and CDR2 SQIVND (reference sequence). The CDR3 reads CASSSAESSYEQYF. The CDR3 DNA sequence: TGTGCCAGTAGCTCAGCGGAAAGCTCCTACGAGCAGTACTTC.

The V call is TRBV3-1 (or the pseudogene TRBV3-2), the J call TRBJ1-3; maybe TRBD1 (5 bases). Per germline, CDR1 LGHDT and CDR2 YNNKEL (reference sequence). The CDR3 totals 14 residues. V gave up 1 base and J gave up 1 base, with 5 bases separating them. The CDR3 DNA reads as TGTGCCAGCAGCCAAGCAGGGTCTGGAAACACCATATATTTT. Protein: CASSQAGSGNTIYF.

There are a few counts of this clone. The CDR3: CASSLTGAVHEQFF. The CDR3 nucleotides are TGTGCCAGCAGCTTAACGGGAGCGGTACATGAGCAGTTCTTC. The V and J genes are TRBV7-3 and TRBJ2-1; tentative D call: TRBD2 (5 bases). The CDR3 is 14 amino acids. Germline V gene lookup returns CDR1 SGHTA and CDR2 FQGTGA. Trimming took off 0 bases at V and 8 bases at J, with 11 bases between the two ends.

The chain couples TRBV29-1 to TRBJ1-2; D gene ambiguous. The CDR3 loop spans 12 amino acids. The V and J ends lost 0 bases and 6 bases respectively, with 8 bases between them. From germline, CDR1 is SQVTM and CDR2 ANQGSEA. This CDR3 reads CSVEDNSHGYTF. The CDR3 region has the DNA TGCAGCGTTGAAGATAACAGCCATGGCTACACCTTC.

The rearrangement joins TRBV10-3 to TRBJ2-1, with 7 bases aligning to TRBD2. After removal of 7 bases from V and 0 bases from J, the junction contained 6 bases not matched to a gene. Germline V CDR1 and CDR2: ENHRY, SYGVKD. The length of the CDR3 is 15 residues. In nucleotides, the CDR3 is TGTGCCATCAAGGGAGGGGCAGGCTCCTACAATGAGCAGTTCTTC. Its translation is CAIKGGAGSYNEQFF.

V is TRBV7-3 and J is TRBJ1-1; TRBD1 aligns across 8 bases. The CDR3 contains 14 residues. CDR1 SGHTA and CDR2 FQGTGA come from the germline V gene. V trimming: 5 bases; J trimming: 12 bases; junction bases outside the gene matches: 14. The CDR3 loop reads CASSLPGTGSPTFF. DNA for the CDR3: TGTGCCAGCAGCCTTCCCGGGACAGGTTCTCCGACTTTCTTT. Filled out from reference TRBV7-3 and TRBJ1-1, the complete variable domain reads GAGVSQTPSNKVTEKGKYVELRCDPISGHTALYWYRQSLGQGPEFLIYFQGTGAADDSGLPNDRFFAVRPEGSVSTLKIQRTERGDSAVYLCASSLPGTGSPTFFGQGTRLTVV.

The chain has TRBV5-1 and TRBJ2-5; TRBD2 matches at 7 bases. CDR1 is SGHRS, CDR2 YFSETQ, per germline. The CDR3 has 14 amino acids. The J segment lost 4 bases and the V segment lost 4 bases, leaving 7 bases of the junction unmatched. The CDR3 sequence is CASSDLSGGETQYF. DNA of the CDR3: TGCGCCAGCAGCGATCTTTCGGGGGGAGAGACCCAGTACTTC.

This chain joins TRBV13 and TRBJ1-2; D gene uncertain. Per germline, CDR1 PRHDT and CDR2 FYEKMQ (reference sequence). The CDR3 runs to 16 residues. Deletions cut 1 base from V and 4 bases from J, with 16 bases between. The CDR3 DNA reads as TGTGCCAGCAGCTTAGCCCGTCAATCCACTACCTATGGCTACACCTTC. Amino acids: CASSLARQSTTYGYTF. The full variable domain, rest sourced from reference TRBV13 and TRBJ1-2, is AAGVIQSPRHLIKEKRETATLKCYPIPRHDTVYWYQQGPGQDPQFLISFYEKMQSDKGSIPDRFSAQQFSDYHSELNMSSLELGDSALYFCASSLARQSTTYGYTFGSGTRLTVV.

About this clone: A read error may account for a junction end that differs from germline. The CDR3 sequence is CSVLKLRIF. The CDR3 DNA is TGCAGTGTCCTAAAACTGAGGATCTTT. The chain carries TRBV20-1 and TRBJ1-1; no clear D. Germline V CDR1 and CDR2: DFQATT, SNEGSKA (reference sequence). The CDR3 is 9 amino acids.

The V call is TRBV4-1, the J call TRBJ2-1, with D possibly being TRBD2 (6 bases). Germline CDR1 MGHRA, CDR2 YSYEKL. V was cut by 0 bases and J by 6 bases, with 15 bases left in between. The CDR3 has 16 amino acids. The CDR3 region has the DNA TGCGCCAGCAGCCAAGATTCAGGTCTAGCGACCAATGAGCAGTTCTTC. It encodes CASSQDSGLATNEQFF.

With regard to this clone: The identical CDR3 is also encoded by other nucleotide sequences in the sample. The genes are TRBV19 and TRBJ2-7; D is unclear. The CDR3 contains 12 residues. Germline V gene data show CDR1 as LNHDA and CDR2 as SQIVND (reference sequence). V lost 1 base to trimming and J lost 4 bases, with 5 bases between them. Written as DNA, the CDR3 is TGTGCCAGTAGTATAGGAGAGTACGAGCAGTACTTC. This translates into CASSIGEYEQYF. The variable domain in full, completed from reference TRBV19 and TRBJ2-7, reads DGGITQSPKYLFRKEGQNVTLSCEQNLNHDAMYWYRQDPGQGLRLIYYSQIVNDFQKGDIAEGYSVSREKKESFPLTVTSAQKNPTAFYLCASSIGEYEQYFGPGTRLTVT.

The rearrangement uses TRBV7-8 and TRBJ2-7; a possible D gene is TRBD1 (6 bases). Germline CDR1 is SGHVS and CDR2 is FQNEAQ. The CDR3 contains 14 residues. Trimming removed 2 bases from V and 2 bases from J, with 10 bases in between. The CDR3 protein is CASSLSDRTYEQYF. CDR3 coding DNA: TGTGCCAGCAGCTTATCCGACAGGACCTACGAGCAGTACTTC.

Of note for this clone: The same CDR3 arises from other DNA sequences in this sample as well. The chain joins TRBV5-1 to TRBJ2-3; D gene ambiguous. V lost 0 bases to trimming and J lost 0 bases, with 5 bases between them. Germline CDR1 reads SGHRS; CDR2 reads YFSETQ. This CDR3 region has 14 residues. CDR3 nucleotides: TGCGCCAGCAGCTTGGATCGGAGCACAGATACGCAGTATTTT. Amino acids: CASSLDRSTDTQYF.